Listed below are T cell receptor beta chains from one sample, sequenced in a study of blood T cell repertoires in COVID-19. Measured with immunoSEQ multiplex PCR; TCRdb has only the in-frame clones, and not every one. Altogether roughly 170,000 clones are present, 82% being singletons, with the ten largest covering roughly 18%. The sequenced sample consisted of PBMCs or T cells enriched from blood (not recorded which). The receptors were gathered from a man aged 55 to 69 who had recovered from COVID-19. CDR3s leave out the opening cysteine and the closing phenylalanine or tryptophan. The order of the fields is V gene, D gene, CDR3 protein. A D gene is named only where the DNA matches it firmly.

v_gene: TRBV28
d_gene: -
CDR3aa: ASTLVHRNTEAF

v_gene: TRBV28
d_gene: -
CDR3aa: ASIPGGTRAEAF

v_gene: TRBV3-1/TRBV3-2
d_gene: TRBD2
CDR3aa: ASSQEMGRGNNEQF

v_gene: TRBV7-2
d_gene: -
CDR3aa: ASSYGDTQY

v_gene: TRBV5-1
d_gene: -
CDR3aa: ASSLGANRRVETQY

v_gene: TRBV3-1/TRBV3-2
d_gene: TRBD1
CDR3aa: ASSQGDRKNIQY

v_gene: TRBV27
d_gene: -
CDR3aa: ASTTRGSGELF

v_gene: TRBV2
d_gene: TRBD1
CDR3aa: ASKGGQAPGTGELF

v_gene: TRBV28
d_gene: TRBD1
CDR3aa: ASSTGGDNYGYT

v_gene: TRBV7-2
d_gene: TRBD1
CDR3aa: ASRGTDYNSPLH

v_gene: TRBV6-5
d_gene: -
CDR3aa: ASSPPFATNEKLF

v_gene: TRBV27
d_gene: TRBD2
CDR3aa: ASKMGGVPSYEQY

v_gene: TRBV3-1/TRBV3-2
d_gene: -
CDR3aa: ASSQERGQTQY

v_gene: TRBV28
d_gene: TRBD2
CDR3aa: ASSPLAGGPRETQY

v_gene: TRBV7-9
d_gene: -
CDR3aa: ASSLKREHTDTQY

v_gene: TRBV5-1
d_gene: -
CDR3aa: ASSLAETQY

v_gene: TRBV28
d_gene: -
CDR3aa: ASSQANYGYT

v_gene: TRBV28
d_gene: TRBD1
CDR3aa: ASSSPRQGPLGGGYT

v_gene: TRBV5-1
d_gene: -
CDR3aa: ASKGSQISTDTQY

v_gene: TRBV7-3
d_gene: TRBD2
CDR3aa: ASSQGLAGAYNEQF

v_gene: TRBV5-8
d_gene: -
CDR3aa: ASSLTENTQY

v_gene: TRBV27
d_gene: -
CDR3aa: ASSFLLAPSTDTQY

v_gene: TRBV6-5
d_gene: TRBD2
CDR3aa: ASRISSGETGELF

v_gene: TRBV3-1/TRBV3-2
d_gene: -
CDR3aa: ASSQWEKNTGELF

v_gene: TRBV12-3/TRBV12-4
d_gene: -
CDR3aa: ASRGGAHEQY

v_gene: TRBV19
d_gene: -
CDR3aa: ASSHSGANVLT

v_gene: TRBV19
d_gene: -
CDR3aa: ASSTAGADYGYT

v_gene: TRBV11-1
d_gene: -
CDR3aa: ASSLRHTGELF

v_gene: TRBV20-1
d_gene: -
CDR3aa: SASPMTGGDSPLH

v_gene: TRBV6-1
d_gene: -
CDR3aa: ASSENRIGGYT

v_gene: TRBV2
d_gene: TRBD2
CDR3aa: ASSEGPSGFDEQF

v_gene: TRBV6-5
d_gene: TRBD1
CDR3aa: ASTRDGTVNTEAF

v_gene: TRBV13
d_gene: TRBD1
CDR3aa: ASSPQGARSYNSPLH

v_gene: TRBV11-1
d_gene: TRBD1
CDR3aa: ASSLSRTGGTDTQY

v_gene: TRBV7-8
d_gene: -
CDR3aa: ASSSPRGRGDEQF

v_gene: TRBV29-1
d_gene: TRBD2
CDR3aa: SAQTSGGYNEQF

v_gene: TRBV5-1
d_gene: -
CDR3aa: ASSLGASDYNEQF

v_gene: TRBV2
d_gene: -
CDR3aa: ASTPTAIYEQY

v_gene: TRBV30
d_gene: TRBD1
CDR3aa: AWSEGASNSPLH

v_gene: TRBV10-2
d_gene: -
CDR3aa: ASSVQGDEQY

v_gene: TRBV5-1
d_gene: -
CDR3aa: ASSLSMAVETQY